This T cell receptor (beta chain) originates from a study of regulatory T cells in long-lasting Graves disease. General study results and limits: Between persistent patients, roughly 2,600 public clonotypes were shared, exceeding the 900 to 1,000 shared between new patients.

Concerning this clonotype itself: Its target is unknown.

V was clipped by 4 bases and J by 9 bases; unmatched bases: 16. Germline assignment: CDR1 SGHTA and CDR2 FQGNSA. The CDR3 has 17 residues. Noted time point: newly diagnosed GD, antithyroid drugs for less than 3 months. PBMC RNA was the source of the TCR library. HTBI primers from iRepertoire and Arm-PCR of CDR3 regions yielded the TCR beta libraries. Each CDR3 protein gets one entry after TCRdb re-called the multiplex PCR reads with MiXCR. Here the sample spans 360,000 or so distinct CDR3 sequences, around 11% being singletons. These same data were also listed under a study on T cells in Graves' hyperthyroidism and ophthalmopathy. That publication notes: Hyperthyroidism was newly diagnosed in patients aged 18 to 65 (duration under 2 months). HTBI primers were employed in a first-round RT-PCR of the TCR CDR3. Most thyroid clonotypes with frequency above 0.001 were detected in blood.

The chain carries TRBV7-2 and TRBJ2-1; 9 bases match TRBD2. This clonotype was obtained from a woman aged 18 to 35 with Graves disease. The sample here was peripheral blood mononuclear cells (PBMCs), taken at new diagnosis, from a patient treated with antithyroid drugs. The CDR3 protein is CASSWEPGLALRSEQFF. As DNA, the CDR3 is TGTGCCAGCAGCTGGGAACCGGGACTAGCTTTAAGGAGTGAGCAGTTCTTC.